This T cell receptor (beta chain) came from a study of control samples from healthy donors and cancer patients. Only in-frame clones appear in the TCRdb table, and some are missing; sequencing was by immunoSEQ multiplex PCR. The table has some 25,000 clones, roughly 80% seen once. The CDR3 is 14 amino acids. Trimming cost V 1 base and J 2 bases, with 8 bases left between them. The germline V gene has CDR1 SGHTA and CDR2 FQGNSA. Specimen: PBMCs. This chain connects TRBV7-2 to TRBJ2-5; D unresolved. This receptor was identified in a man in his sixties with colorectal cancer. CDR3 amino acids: CASSLVLGQETQYF. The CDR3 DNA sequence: TGTGCCAGCAGCTTAGTTCTCGGGCAAGAGACCCAGTACTTC.